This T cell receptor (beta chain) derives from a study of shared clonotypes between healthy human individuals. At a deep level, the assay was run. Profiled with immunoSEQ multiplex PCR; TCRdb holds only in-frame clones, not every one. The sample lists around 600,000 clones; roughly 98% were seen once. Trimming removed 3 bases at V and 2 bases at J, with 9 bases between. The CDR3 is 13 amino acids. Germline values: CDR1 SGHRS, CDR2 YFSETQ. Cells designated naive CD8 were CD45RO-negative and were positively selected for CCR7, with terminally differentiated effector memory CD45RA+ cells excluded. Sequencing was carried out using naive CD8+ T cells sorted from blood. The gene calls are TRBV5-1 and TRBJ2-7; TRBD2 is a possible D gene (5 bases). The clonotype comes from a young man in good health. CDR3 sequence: CASSSDYPYEQYF. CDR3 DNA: TGCGCCAGCAGCTCCGACTATCCCTACGAGCAGTACTTC.